Listed here are 13 T cell receptor beta chains from one sample, sequenced in a study of CD4 T cells in relation to SARS-CoV-2 and coronaviruses. Their antigens are not known. Profiling relied on immunoSEQ multiplex PCR, and the TCRdb table lists in-frame clones only, not all of them. Here the sample spans 20,000 to 25,000 clones, about two thirds being singletons. Unexposed donor CD4+ T cells date from 2011-2018, before the COVID-19 pandemic. The cells were cultured for over eight days before CD4+ T cells were isolated. Sequencing was carried out using CD4+ T cells from PBMCs, cultured in vitro. Receptors were obtained from a human donor in good health.

The chain employs TRBV4-1 and TRBJ2-2; weak D call: TRBD1 (6 bases). The CDR3 runs 15 residues. V dropped 3 bases and J dropped 7 bases, with 15 bases sitting between them. CDR1 is MGHRA, CDR2 YSYEKL, per germline. The CDR3 coding sequence is TGCGCCAGCAGCCATGGGACACGCCCGGGCGGGGAGCTGTTTTTT. It translates to CASSHGTRPGGELFF.

J is TRBJ1-5 and V is TRBV6-2 or TRBV6-3; TRBD1 matches at 7 bases. The ends lost 5 bases at V and 3 bases at J; junction bases unmatched: 16. CDR1 and CDR2 (germline): MNHEY, SVGEGT. The CDR3 is 18 residues long. CDR3 in amino acids: CASSHQTRDSAYNQPQHF. In nucleotides, the CDR3 is TGTGCCAGCAGTCACCAGACCCGGGACAGCGCTTACAATCAGCCCCAGCATTTT.

This clone was counted between two and nine times. This sequence joins TRBV6-2 or TRBV6-3 and TRBJ2-2; D could derive from TRBD1 or TRBD2 (5 bases each). The CDR3 loop spans 16 amino acids. CDR1 and CDR2 from the germline V gene are MNHEY and SVGEGT. V gave up 6 bases and J gave up 1 base, with 15 bases separating them. This chain's CDR3 is CASSPSGRQNTGELFF. The CDR3 DNA sequence: TGTGCCAGCAGCCCTTCGGGGCGACAGAACACCGGGGAGCTGTTTTTT.

The J gene is TRBJ2-5, the V gene TRBV9; 7 nucleotides line up with TRBD1. The V gene's germline CDR1 is SGDLS and CDR2 YYNGEE. This CDR3 has 14 amino acids. Trimming at V came to 0 bases and at J to 1 base, leaving 0 bases not matched to a gene. The CDR3 loop is CASSVEGAQETQYF. DNA for the CDR3: TGTGCCAGCAGCGTAGAGGGGGCCCAAGAGACCCAGTACTTC.

The chain uses TRBV19 and TRBJ1-3; D unresolved. The CDR3 loop spans 15 amino acids. V lost 2 bases and J 0 bases, leaving 8 bases between the germline ends. CDR1 LNHDA and CDR2 SQIVND come from the germline V gene (reference sequence). The CDR3 DNA is TGTGCCAGTAGTATATTTGCCGACTCTGGAAACACCATATATTTT. Translated: CASSIFADSGNTIYF.

This clone came up a few times. CDR3 bases: TGTGCCAGCTCACCAGTATCACTAAGGGACTACGAGCAGTACTTC. This translates into CASSPVSLRDYEQYF. The gene calls are TRBV18 and TRBJ2-7, with D unclear. Germline CDR1 KGHSH, CDR2 LQKENI. Trimming stripped 2 bases from V and 3 bases from J, with 14 bases between. This CDR3 is built from 15 residues.

This CDR3 reads CASSISQSNQPQHF. The DNA for the CDR3 is TGTGCCAGTAGTATATCCCAAAGCAATCAGCCCCAGCATTTT. The gene calls are TRBV19 and TRBJ1-5; D is undetermined. CDR1 is LNHDA and CDR2 is SQIVND in the germline V gene (reference sequence). The CDR3 runs 14 residues. Trimming took 2 bases from V and 1 from J, leaving 6 bases between them.

The genes are TRBV18 and TRBJ1-2; 9 positions match TRBD1. The germline V gene has CDR1 KGHSH and CDR2 LQKENI. V lost 0 bases, J lost 8 bases, and 10 bases stayed unmatched. The CDR3 extends over 16 amino acids. This CDR3 reads CASSPPGTGPIYGYTF. CDR3 coding DNA: TGTGCCAGCTCACCACCTGGGACAGGGCCTATTTACGGCTACACCTTC. The complete variable domain, with remaining parts taken from reference TRBV18 and TRBJ1-2, reads NAGVMQNPRHLVRRRGQEARLRCSPMKGHSHVYWYRQLPEEGLKFMVYLQKENIIDESGMPKERFSAEFPKEGPSILRIQQVVRGDSAAYFCASSPPGTGPIYGYTFGSGTRLTVV.

This clone showed up just once. The chain is built from TRBV2 and TRBJ2-6; D unresolved. V lost 8 bases and J 0 bases, leaving 8 bases between the germline ends. This CDR3 region has 14 residues. Per germline, CDR1 SNHLY and CDR2 FYNNEI. Written as DNA, the CDR3 is TGTGCCAGCGGATCGGGCTCTGGGGCCAACGTCCTGACTTTC. Its translation: CASGSGSGANVLTF.

The V and J genes are TRBV7-9 and TRBJ1-2; D is uncertain. Germline V lookup: CDR1 SEHNR, CDR2 FQNEAQ (reference sequence). The CDR3 loop spans 13 amino acids. The V end was cut by 0 bases, the J end by 4 bases, with 6 bases between. DNA of the CDR3: TGTGCCAGCAGCTTAGCGGGGTCCTATGGCTACACCTTC. Amino acids: CASSLAGSYGYTF. Drawing the rest from reference TRBV7-9 and TRBJ1-2, the complete variable domain is DTGVSQNPRHKITKRGQNVTFRCDPISEHNRLYWYRQTLGQGPEFLTYFQNEAQLEKSRLLSDRFSAERPKGSFSTLEIQRTEQGDSAMYLCASSLAGSYGYTFGSGTRLTVV.

The chain links TRBV7-9 to TRBJ2-3, with a weak D call TRBD1 (5 bases). The germline gives CDR1 SEHNR, CDR2 FQNEAQ (reference sequence). The CDR3 length is 16 residues. The germline V and J ends were trimmed by 1 base and 2 bases, with 13 bases remaining between them. The CDR3 loop reads CASSLGGGAFTDTQYF. In DNA, the CDR3 is TGTGCCAGCAGCTTAGGAGGTGGGGCTTTCACAGATACGCAGTATTTT.

V and J are TRBV5-1 and TRBJ2-1; D is unresolved. The ends were cut back, 5 bases at V and 4 bases at J, with 7 bases in the middle. Per the germline V gene, CDR1 is SGHRS and CDR2 is YFSETQ. This CDR3 comprises 12 residues. The DNA for the CDR3 is TGCGCCAGCAGACTGGCTTACAATGAGCAGTTCTTC. Its translation is CASRLAYNEQFF.

This clone was picked up a small number of times. The chain uses TRBV12-3 or TRBV12-4 and TRBJ1-2; D remains unclear. Trimming cost V 3 bases and J 7 bases, with 6 bases left between them. The CDR3 is 11 amino acids. The CDR3 loop reads CASSLGSGYTF. In DNA form, the CDR3 reads TGTGCCAGCAGTTTGGGGAGTGGCTACACCTTC.